These T cell receptor beta chains were read from a single sample in a study of CD8+ T cells in alopecia areata. Profiled with immunoSEQ multiplex PCR; TCRdb holds only in-frame clones, not every one. This table holds more than 150,000 clones, 50% to 70% found once. This specimen was CD4+ T cells sorted from blood, taken at week 0. Receptor source: a human donor with alopecia areata. Each CDR3 is given with its conserved first and last residue. D genes are given only for firm matches. Only part of the rows carry a size: once, few, many, or a class if the clone is expanded.

>TRBV7-2|TRBJ1-6|-|-
TGTGCCAGCAGCTTAGACGGGGGGCGCGCCCTCCACTTT
CASSLDGGRALHF
>TRBV30|TRBJ1-3|-|TRBD1
TGTGCCTGGAGCTCATTTACAGGGGCTGGAAACACCATATATTTT
CAWSSFTGAGNTIYF
>TRBV30|TRBJ1-5|-|-
TGTGCCTGGAGTGTGGGGGGCAATCAGCCCCAGCATTTT
CAWSVGGNQPQHF
>TRBV28|TRBJ1-1|few|-
TGTGCCAGCAGCCGGTCAGGTGGGGGCACTGAAGCTTTCTTT
CASSRSGGGTEAFF
>TRBV2|TRBJ2-5|-|-
TGTGCCAGCAGTGAAGCGTCGGGACCCAGCCCGGAGACCCAGTACTTC
CASSEASGPSPETQYF
>TRBV7-2|TRBJ2-7|-|-
TGTGCCAGCAGCTTAGCTGGGGGCAGAGCAACCTACGAGCAGTACTTC
CASSLAGGRATYEQYF
>TRBV18|TRBJ1-1|-|TRBD1
TGTGCCAGCTCACCGAGACAGGGGAACACTGAAGCTTTCTTT
CASSPRQGNTEAFF
>TRBV30|TRBJ2-7|-|-
TGTGCCTGTACGGGCCCTTTCAACTACGAGCAGTACTTC
CACTGPFNYEQYF
>TRBV29-1|TRBJ2-1|-|-
TGCAGCGTTGACAGGGGGGGATCCTACAATGAGCAGTTCTTC
CSVDRGGSYNEQFF
>TRBV29-1|TRBJ2-7|few|-
TGCAGCGTTGGGGAGTACGAGCAGTACTTC
CSVGEYEQYF
>TRBV23-1|TRBJ1-2|few|-
TGCGCCAGCAGCCAGATGGACGCGGGCGGCTACACCTTC
CASSQMDAGGYTF
>TRBV2|TRBJ2-1|-|TRBD1
TGTGCCAGCAGTGAGGACAGGTCCTACAATGAGCAGTTCTTC
CASSEDRSYNEQFF
>TRBV6-1|TRBJ2-7|-|TRBD1
TGTGCCAGCAGTGCACGGGACAGGGAATACGCCGGTAAAGCCTACGAGCAGTACTTC
CASSARDREYAGKAYEQYF
>TRBV5-6|TRBJ2-1|-|TRBD2
TGTGCCAGCAGCTTGCTGGACGGGGGGATCGATGAGCAGTTCTTC
CASSLLDGGIDEQFF
>TRBV11-2|TRBJ1-5|-|-
TGTGCCAGCAGCGCCGGCGCGGGGAACAATCAGCCCCAGCATTTT
CASSAGAGNNQPQHF
>TRBV28|TRBJ1-1|-|TRBD1
TGTGCCAGCAGTCTACCACAGGGGGGTGAAGCTTTCTTT
CASSLPQGGEAFF
>TRBV12-2|TRBJ2-7|few|-
TGTGCAAGTCGCTCCAGTTGGGAAAAGCGCTCCTACGAGCAGTACTTC
CASRSSWEKRSYEQYF
>TRBV30|TRBJ2-1|-|-
TGTGCCTGGAGCGGGGGAGGCTCCTACAATGAGCAGTTCTTC
CAWSGGGSYNEQFF
>TRBV4-2|TRBJ1-2|once|-
TGTGCCAGCAGCCAAGTTGACCAGGGTAGTGGGAATGGCTACACCTTC
CASSQVDQGSGNGYTF
>TRBV6-5|TRBJ1-3|few|-
TGTGCCAGCAGCCGTAACTCTGGAAACACCATATATTTT
CASSRNSGNTIYF
>TRBV29-1|TRBJ2-5|-|-
TGCAGCGTTGAAGGTTCAAGGGTACGAGAGACCCAGTACTTC
CSVEGSRVRETQYF
>TRBV15|TRBJ1-6|-|TRBD1
TGTGCCACCAGCACGGGTGGGGACAGGAGAAATTCACCCCTCCACTTT
CATSTGGDRRNSPLHF
>TRBV2|TRBJ2-5|-|-
TGTGCCAGCAGTGGGCAACAGGGCCGAGGGGAGACCCAGTACTTC
CASSGQQGRGETQYF
>TRBV15|TRBJ1-1|-|-
TGTGCCACCAGCAGAGACCCAGGAGATGAAGCTTTCTTT
CATSRDPGDEAFF
>TRBV30|TRBJ1-2|-|TRBD1
TGTGCCTGGCGGCGGACAGGGGGTTCCTATGGCTACACCTTC
CAWRRTGGSYGYTF
>TRBV29-1|TRBJ2-5|-|-
TGCAGCGTTGGGGGGGAGGCCCAGTACTTC
CSVGGEAQYF
>TRBV7-9|TRBJ2-7|-|-
TGTGCCAGCAGCGGGGGGACAGTCTACGAGCAGTACTTC
CASSGGTVYEQYF
>TRBV14|TRBJ2-3|many|TRBD1
TGTGCCAGCAGCCTCGGGCTGGGACAGGACGTGGATACGCAGTATTTT
CASSLGLGQDVDTQYF
>TRBV15|TRBJ1-2|-|-
TGTGCCACCAGCAGGAACAAGGGAGACGGCTACACCTTC
CATSRNKGDGYTF
>TRBV30|TRBJ1-5|-|-
TGTGCCTGGAGTGACGGGACGAGGGCCCAGCCCCAGCATTTT
CAWSDGTRAQPQHF
>TRBV2|TRBJ2-7|-|TRBD1
TGTGCCAGCAGTCTTGACAGGGGCCCCTACGAGCAGTACTTC
CASSLDRGPYEQYF
>TRBV10-3|TRBJ1-2|-|TRBD1
TGTGCCATCAGTGGGGGGACAGGTGGTGATAGTGGCTACACCTTC
CAISGGTGGDSGYTF
>TRBV5-6|TRBJ2-5|-|TRBD1
TGTGCCAGCAGCCTGGACAGGTTCCAAGAGACCCAGTACTTC
CASSLDRFQETQYF
>TRBV5-6|TRBJ2-1|-|-
TGTGCCAGCAGCTTGTTTGGGACGGACAATGAGCAGTTCTTC
CASSLFGTDNEQFF
>TRBV7-9|TRBJ2-3|-|TRBD1
TGTGCCAGCAGCTTAACAGGGGTGACAGATACGCAGTATTTT
CASSLTGVTDTQYF
>TRBV12-5|TRBJ1-3|-|-
TGTGCTAGTGGCCTCTTCCGGGGCAAAACTACTGGAAACACCATATATTTT
CASGLFRGKTTGNTIYF
>TRBV5-1|TRBJ2-5|few|TRBD2
TGCGCCAGCAGCGGGGGGGGACACCAAGAGACCCAGTACTTC
CASSGGGHQETQYF
>TRBV9|TRBJ2-2|-|TRBD1
TGTGCCAGCAGCGTAGACGAGACAGGGGACACCGGGGAGCTGTTTTTT
CASSVDETGDTGELFF
>TRBV30|TRBJ1-2|-|-
TGTGCCTGGAGTGTAGGGGGACACTATGGCTACACCTTC
CAWSVGGHYGYTF
>TRBV14|TRBJ2-5|-|TRBD2
TGTGCCAGCAGCCAAGTCCGGCTAGCGGGGGTTGAGACCCAGTACTTC
CASSQVRLAGVETQYF
>TRBV5-6|TRBJ2-1|once|-
TGTGCCAGCAGCGCTACCCAGGGTATCCCTGGGCATGAGCAGTTCTTC
CASSATQGIPGHEQFF
>TRBV5-1|TRBJ1-1|-|-
TGCGCCAGCAGCTCGAATCTTAATCGCGGCACTGAAGCTTTCTTT
CASSSNLNRGTEAFF